The table lists the clone carrying this T cell receptor (beta chain) with a count of one. The data were obtained in a study of blood T cell repertoires in COVID-19. Across the study: There were acute and convalescent COVID-19 samples, and they came from the United States, Italy and Spain. The analysed material was cDNA or gDNA that came from T cells, B-cell-depleted T cells, or PBMCs.

Trimming cost V 7 bases and J 10 bases, with 13 bases left between them. The germline V gene has CDR1 LGHDT and CDR2 YNNKEL (reference sequence). The CDR3 runs to 11 residues. Per the study methods: Reference gene primer amplification gave nucleated cell count estimates. Profiled with immunoSEQ multiplex PCR; TCRdb holds only in-frame clones, not every one. The V and J calls and the clone size are those of that table, but D and trimming were determined from the DNA. The sample shows 65,000 to 90,000 clones, 90% of them seen only once. This sequence joins TRBV3-1 (or the pseudogene TRBV3-2) and TRBJ2-5; maybe TRBD2 (5 bases). This TCR was sampled from a human donor in a cohort sampled during active COVID-19. The sample comprised peripheral blood. This CDR3 is CASTLLGVQYF. Here the CDR3 DNA reads TGTGCCAGCACCCTCCTCGGGGTCCAGTACTTC.